Detailed here is one TCR beta chain. The antigen is unknown. Within the sample, other DNA sequences also encode this same CDR3. This entry belongs to a study of OX40 agonist ivuxolimab in advanced cancers. Across the whole study: 40% to 50% of patients had received prior checkpoint inhibitor therapy. Study-level results: In the 0.1 to 3.0 mg/kg range, CD4+ and CD8+ blood T cells had expanded clonally by week 6. On average, a greater number of expanded clones characterised CD8+ T cells relative to CD4+.

Trimming removed 2 bases at V and 5 bases at J, with 9 bases between. The CDR3 consists of 13 residues. Per germline, CDR1 MNHNS and CDR2 SASEGT. Only in-frame clones appear in the TCRdb table, and some are missing; sequencing was by immunoSEQ multiplex PCR. Here the sample spans some 77,000 clones, 92% being singletons. Sequenced material: CD4+ or CD8+ T cells sorted from blood, taken in a trial of the OX40 agonist ivuxolimab. The chain has TRBV6-1 and TRBJ1-1; weak D call: TRBD1 (6 bases). The clonotype originates from an adult with an advanced solid tumor such as melanoma, head and neck, liver or kidney cancer. The CDR3 nucleotides are TGTGCCAGCAGTGAATCCCAGGGGACTGAAGCTTTCTTT. Translated: CASSESQGTEAFF.